The 2 T cell receptor beta chains listed next were all sequenced from one sample in a study of response to subunit inactivated influenza vaccine. TCRdb redid the calling of the RT-PCR reads with MiXCR, one entry per CDR3 protein. The sample carries fewer than 700,000 distinct CDR3 sequences, 10% to 15% recorded once. The sequencing used PBMCs from blood, collected roughly 46 days after vaccination. Receptors originate from a man aged 45-60 years who received an inactivated influenza vaccine.

The V and J genes are TRBV9 and TRBJ2-5, with TRBD1 matching 12 bases. This CDR3 comprises 15 residues. V gave up 6 bases and J gave up 5 bases; unmatched junction bases: 8. The germline gives CDR1 SGDLS, CDR2 YYNGEE. The CDR3 DNA follows: TGTGCCAGCAATACCGGGACAGGGGGCTTCGAGACCCAGTACTTC. Encoded protein: CASNTGTGGFETQYF.

This clonotype has only a few counts. This rearrangement joins TRBV14 to TRBJ1-6; no firm D call. Germline CDR1 is SGHDN and CDR2 is FVKESK. The CDR3 is 13 amino acids. V was pared by 3 bases and J by 7 bases, with 7 bases between. The CDR3 bases are TGTGCCAGCAGCCACACACCCAATTCACCCCTCCACTTT. It yields the protein CASSHTPNSPLHF.